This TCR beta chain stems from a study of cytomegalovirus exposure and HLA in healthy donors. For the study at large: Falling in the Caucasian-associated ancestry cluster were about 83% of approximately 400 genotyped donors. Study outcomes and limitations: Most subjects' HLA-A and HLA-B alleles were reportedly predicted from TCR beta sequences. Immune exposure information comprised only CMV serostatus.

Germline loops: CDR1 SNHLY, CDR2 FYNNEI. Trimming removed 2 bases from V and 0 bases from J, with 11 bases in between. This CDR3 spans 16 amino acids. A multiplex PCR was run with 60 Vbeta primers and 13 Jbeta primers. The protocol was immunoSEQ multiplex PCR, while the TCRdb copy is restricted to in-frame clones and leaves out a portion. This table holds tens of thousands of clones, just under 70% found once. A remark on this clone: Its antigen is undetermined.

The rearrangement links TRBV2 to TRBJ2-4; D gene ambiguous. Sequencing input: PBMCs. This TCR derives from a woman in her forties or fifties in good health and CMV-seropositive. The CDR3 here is CASSEKWRLAKNIQYF. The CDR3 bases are TGTGCCAGCAGTGAAAAATGGCGGCTAGCCAAAAACATTCAGTACTTC.